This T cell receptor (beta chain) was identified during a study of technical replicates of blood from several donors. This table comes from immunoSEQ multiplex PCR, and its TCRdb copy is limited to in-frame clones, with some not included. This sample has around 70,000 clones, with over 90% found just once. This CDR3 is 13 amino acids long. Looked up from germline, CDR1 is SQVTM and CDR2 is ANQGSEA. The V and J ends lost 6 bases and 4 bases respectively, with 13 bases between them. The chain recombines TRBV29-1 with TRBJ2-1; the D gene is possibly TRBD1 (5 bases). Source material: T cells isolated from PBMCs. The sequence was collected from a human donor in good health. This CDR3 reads CSVWTPLYNEQFF. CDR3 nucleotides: TGCAGCGTGTGGACACCTTTATACAATGAGCAGTTCTTC.